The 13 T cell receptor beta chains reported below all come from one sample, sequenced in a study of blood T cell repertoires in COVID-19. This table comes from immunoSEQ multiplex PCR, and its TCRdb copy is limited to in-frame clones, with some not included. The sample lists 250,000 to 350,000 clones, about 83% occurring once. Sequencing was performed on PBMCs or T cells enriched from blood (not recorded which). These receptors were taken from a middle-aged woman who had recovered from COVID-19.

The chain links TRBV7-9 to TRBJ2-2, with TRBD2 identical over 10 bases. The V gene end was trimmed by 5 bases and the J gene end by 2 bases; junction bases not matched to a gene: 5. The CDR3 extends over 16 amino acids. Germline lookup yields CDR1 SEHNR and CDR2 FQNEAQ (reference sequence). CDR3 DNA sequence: TGTGCCAGCAGCCCTGGACTAGCGGTAAACACCGGGGAGCTGTTTTTT. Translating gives CASSPGLAVNTGELFF.

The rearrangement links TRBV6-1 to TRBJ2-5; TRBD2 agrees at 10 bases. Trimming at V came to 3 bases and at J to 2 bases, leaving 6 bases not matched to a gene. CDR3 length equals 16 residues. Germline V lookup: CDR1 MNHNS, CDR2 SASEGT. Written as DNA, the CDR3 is TGTGCCAGCAGTGAGTTAGCGGGAGGTCCACAAGAGACCCAGTACTTC. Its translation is CASSELAGGPQETQYF.

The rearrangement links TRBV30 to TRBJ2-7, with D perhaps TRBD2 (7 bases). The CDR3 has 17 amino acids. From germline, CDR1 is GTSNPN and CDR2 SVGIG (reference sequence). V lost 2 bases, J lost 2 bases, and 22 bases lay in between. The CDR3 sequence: CAWSLRLGTGGPYEQYF. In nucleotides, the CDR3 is TGTGCCTGGAGTCTAAGGCTCGGGACGGGGGGCCCCTACGAGCAGTACTTC.

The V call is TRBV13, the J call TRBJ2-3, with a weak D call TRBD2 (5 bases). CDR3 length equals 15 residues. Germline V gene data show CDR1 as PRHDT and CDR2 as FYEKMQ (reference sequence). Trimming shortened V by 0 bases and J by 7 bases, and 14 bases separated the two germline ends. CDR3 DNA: TGTGCCAGCAGCTTAGGGCAAGCCGGGGTCAATACGCAGTATTTT. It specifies CASSLGQAGVNTQYF.

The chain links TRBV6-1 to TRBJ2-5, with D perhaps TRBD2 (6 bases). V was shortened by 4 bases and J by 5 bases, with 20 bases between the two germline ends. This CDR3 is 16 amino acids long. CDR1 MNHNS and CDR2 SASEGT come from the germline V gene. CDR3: CASSGLVGGLSETQYF. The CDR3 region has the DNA TGTGCCAGCAGTGGCCTTGTTGGGGGGTTATCGGAGACCCAGTACTTC.

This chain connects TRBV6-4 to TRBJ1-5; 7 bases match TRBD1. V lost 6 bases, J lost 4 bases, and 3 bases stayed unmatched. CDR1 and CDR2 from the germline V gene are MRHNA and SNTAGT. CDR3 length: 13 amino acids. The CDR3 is CASSEQGNQPQHF. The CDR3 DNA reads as TGTGCCAGCAGCGAACAGGGGAATCAGCCCCAGCATTTT.

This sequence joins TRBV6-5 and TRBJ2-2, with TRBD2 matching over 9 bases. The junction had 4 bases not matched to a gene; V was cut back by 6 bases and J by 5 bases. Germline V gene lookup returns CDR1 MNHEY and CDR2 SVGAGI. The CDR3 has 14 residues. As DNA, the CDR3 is TGTGCCAGCAGGTTAGCGGGAGTTACCGGGGAGCTGTTTTTT. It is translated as CASRLAGVTGELFF.

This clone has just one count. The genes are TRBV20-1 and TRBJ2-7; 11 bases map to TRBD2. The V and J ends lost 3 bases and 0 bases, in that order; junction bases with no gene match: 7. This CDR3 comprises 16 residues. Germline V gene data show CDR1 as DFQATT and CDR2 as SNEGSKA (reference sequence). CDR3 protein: CSASGLAGGFSYEQYF. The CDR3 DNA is TGCAGTGCTAGTGGGCTAGCGGGAGGTTTCTCCTACGAGCAGTACTTC.

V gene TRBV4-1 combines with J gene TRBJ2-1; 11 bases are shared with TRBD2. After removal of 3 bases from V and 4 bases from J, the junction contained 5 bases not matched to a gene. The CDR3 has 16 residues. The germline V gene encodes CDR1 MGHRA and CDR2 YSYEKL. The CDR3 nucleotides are TGCGCCAGCAGCCAGCTGGGACTAGCGGAATACAATGAGCAGTTCTTC. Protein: CASSQLGLAEYNEQFF.

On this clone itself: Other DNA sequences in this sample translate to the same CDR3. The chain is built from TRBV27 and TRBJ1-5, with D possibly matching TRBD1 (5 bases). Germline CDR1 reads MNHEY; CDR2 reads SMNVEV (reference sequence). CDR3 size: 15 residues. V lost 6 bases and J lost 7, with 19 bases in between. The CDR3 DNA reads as TGTGCCAGCAGCCTCACGCGGGGGGGGGACCAGCCCCAGCATTTT. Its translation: CASSLTRGGDQPQHF.

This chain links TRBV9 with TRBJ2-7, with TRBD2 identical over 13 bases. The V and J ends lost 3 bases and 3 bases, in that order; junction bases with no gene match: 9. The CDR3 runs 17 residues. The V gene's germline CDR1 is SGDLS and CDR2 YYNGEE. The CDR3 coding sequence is TGTGCCAGCAGCGAGGGCCCCGGGACTAGCGGGATCTACGAGCAGTACTTC. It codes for CASSEGPGTSGIYEQYF.

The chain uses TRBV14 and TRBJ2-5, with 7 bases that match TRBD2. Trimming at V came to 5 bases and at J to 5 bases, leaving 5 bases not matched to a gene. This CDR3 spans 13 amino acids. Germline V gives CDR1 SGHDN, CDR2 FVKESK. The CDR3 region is CASSFSGFETQYF. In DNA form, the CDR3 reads TGTGCCAGCAGCTTTAGCGGGTTTGAGACCCAGTACTTC.

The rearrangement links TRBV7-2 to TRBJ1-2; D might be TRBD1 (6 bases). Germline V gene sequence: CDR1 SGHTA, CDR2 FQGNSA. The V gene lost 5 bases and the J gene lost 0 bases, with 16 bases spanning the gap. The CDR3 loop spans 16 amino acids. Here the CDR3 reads CASSRDRNLANYGYTF. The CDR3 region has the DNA TGTGCCAGCAGCCGTGACAGGAACCTCGCTAACTATGGCTACACCTTC. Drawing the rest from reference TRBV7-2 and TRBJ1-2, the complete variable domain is GAGVSQSPSNKVTEKGKDVELRCDPISGHTALYWYRQSLGQGLEFLIYFQGNSAPDKSGLPSDRFSAERTGGSVSTLTIQRTQQEDSAVYLCASSRDRNLANYGYTFGSGTRLTVV.